This entry features one TCR beta chain sequence. The CDR3 length is 13 residues. Germline-derived CDR1 and CDR2 are SGHRS and YFSETQ. The V gene lost 5 bases and the J gene lost 1 base, with 9 bases spanning the gap. The data are from a study of blood T cell repertoires in COVID-19. Study-wide background: The analysed material was cDNA or gDNA that came from T cells, B-cell-depleted T cells, or PBMCs.

The table came from immunoSEQ multiplex PCR; TCRdb's copy has only in-frame clones and leaves some out. The sample contains about 500,000 clones, 85% to 90% of which appear only once. This receptor was identified in a man between 18 and 29 years old with COVID-19, enrolled during active disease. Sequenced sample: peripheral blood. The chain recombines TRBV5-1 with TRBJ1-1; tentatively, D is TRBD1 (6 bases). For the CDR3, the DNA is TGCGCCAGCAGGTACAGGGCGAACACTGAAGCTTTCTTT. Amino acid sequence: CASRYRANTEAFF. Together with reference TRBV5-1 and TRBJ1-1, the CDR3 gives the full variable domain: KAGVTQTPRYLIKTRGQQVTLSCSPISGHRSVSWYQQTPGQGLQFLFEYFSETQRNKGNFPGRFSGRQFSNSRSEMNVSTLELGDSALYLCASRYRANTEAFFGQGTRLTVV.